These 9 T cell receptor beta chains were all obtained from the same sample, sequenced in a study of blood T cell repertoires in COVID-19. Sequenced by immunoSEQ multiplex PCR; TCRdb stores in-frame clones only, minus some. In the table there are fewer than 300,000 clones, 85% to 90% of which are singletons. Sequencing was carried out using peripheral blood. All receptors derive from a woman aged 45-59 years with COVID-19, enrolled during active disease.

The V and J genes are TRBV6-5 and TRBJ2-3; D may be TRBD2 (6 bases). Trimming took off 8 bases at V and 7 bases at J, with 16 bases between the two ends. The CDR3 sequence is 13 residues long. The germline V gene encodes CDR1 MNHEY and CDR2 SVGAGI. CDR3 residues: CASQTGSVHTQYF. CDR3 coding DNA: TGTGCCAGCCAAACCGGGAGCGTCCATACGCAGTATTTT.

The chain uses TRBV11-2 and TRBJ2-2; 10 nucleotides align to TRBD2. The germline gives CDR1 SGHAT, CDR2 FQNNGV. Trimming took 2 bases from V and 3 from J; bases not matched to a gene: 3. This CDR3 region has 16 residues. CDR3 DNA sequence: TGTGCCAGCAGCTTACGAGCGGGAGGGCACACCGGGGAGCTGTTTTTT. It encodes CASSLRAGGHTGELFF.

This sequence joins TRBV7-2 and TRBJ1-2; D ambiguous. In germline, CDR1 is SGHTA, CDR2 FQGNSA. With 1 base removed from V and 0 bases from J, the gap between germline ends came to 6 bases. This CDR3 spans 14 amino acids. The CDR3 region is CASSLGLSNYGYTF. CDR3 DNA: TGTGCCAGCAGCTTAGGACTTTCTAACTATGGCTACACCTTC. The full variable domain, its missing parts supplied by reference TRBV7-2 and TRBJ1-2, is GAGVSQSPSNKVTEKGKDVELRCDPISGHTALYWYRQSLGQGLEFLIYFQGNSAPDKSGLPSDRFSAERTGGSVSTLTIQRTQQEDSAVYLCASSLGLSNYGYTFGSGTRLTVV.

The CDR3 sequence is CASSPYREQGRGGYTF. The CDR3 coding sequence is TGCGCCAGCAGCCCTTACCGGGAACAGGGACGGGGTGGCTACACCTTC. The chain employs TRBV4-1 and TRBJ1-2, with a possible D match to TRBD1 (6 bases). This CDR3 is built from 16 residues. Germline CDR1 reads MGHRA; CDR2 reads YSYEKL. V was pared by 4 bases and J by 7 bases, with 22 bases between.

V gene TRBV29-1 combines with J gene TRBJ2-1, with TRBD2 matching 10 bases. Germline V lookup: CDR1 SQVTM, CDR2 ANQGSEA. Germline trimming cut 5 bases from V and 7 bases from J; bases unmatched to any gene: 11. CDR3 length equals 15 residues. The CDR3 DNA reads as TGCAGCGTTCCGCTCCTAGCGGGAGTAGGTAATGAGCAGTTCTTC. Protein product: CSVPLLAGVGNEQFF.

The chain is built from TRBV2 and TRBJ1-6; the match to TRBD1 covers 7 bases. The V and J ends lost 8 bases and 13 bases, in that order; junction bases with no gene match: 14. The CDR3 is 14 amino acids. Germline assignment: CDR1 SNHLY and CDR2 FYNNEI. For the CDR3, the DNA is TGTGCCAGCTACGGGGACAGCCCACTTACTCCCCTCCACTTT. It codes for CASYGDSPLTPLHF.

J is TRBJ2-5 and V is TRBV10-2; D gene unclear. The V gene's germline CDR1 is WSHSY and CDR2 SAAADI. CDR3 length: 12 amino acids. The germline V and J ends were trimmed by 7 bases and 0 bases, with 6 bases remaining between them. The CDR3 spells CASTSHQETQYF. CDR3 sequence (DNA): TGCGCCAGCACTTCTCACCAAGAGACCCAGTACTTC.

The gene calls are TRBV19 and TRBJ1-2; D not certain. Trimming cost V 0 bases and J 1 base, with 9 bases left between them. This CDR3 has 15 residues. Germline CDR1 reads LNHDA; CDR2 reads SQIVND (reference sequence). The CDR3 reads CASSIDPGLNYGYTF. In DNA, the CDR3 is TGTGCCAGTAGTATAGATCCAGGCCTTAACTATGGCTACACCTTC. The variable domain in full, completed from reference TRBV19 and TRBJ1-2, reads DGGITQSPKYLFRKEGQNVTLSCEQNLNHDAMYWYRQDPGQGLRLIYYSQIVNDFQKGDIAEGYSVSREKKESFPLTVTSAQKNPTAFYLCASSIDPGLNYGYTFGSGTRLTVV.

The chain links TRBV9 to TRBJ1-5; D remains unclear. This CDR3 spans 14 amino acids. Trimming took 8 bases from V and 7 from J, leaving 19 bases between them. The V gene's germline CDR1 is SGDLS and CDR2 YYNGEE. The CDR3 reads CASTGALRGQPQHF. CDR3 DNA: TGTGCCAGTACCGGCGCGCTTCGGGGACAGCCCCAGCATTTT. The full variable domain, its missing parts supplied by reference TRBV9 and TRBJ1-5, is DSGVTQTPKHLITATGQRVTLRCSPRSGDLSVYWYQQSLDQGLQFLIQYYNGEERAKGNILERFSAQQFPDLHSELNLSSLELGDSALYFCASTGALRGQPQHFGDGTRLSIL.